These 2 T cell receptor beta chains share one sample of origin, sequenced in a study of blood T cell repertoires in COVID-19. Libraries were prepared by immunoSEQ multiplex PCR; TCRdb keeps only in-frame clonotypes and omits some of them. The sample has 200,000 to 250,000 clones; over 65% are singletons. The specimen was PBMCs or T cells enriched from blood (not recorded which). These receptors were collected from a woman between 55 and 75 years old who had recovered from COVID-19.

For the CDR3, the DNA is TGTGCCAGCAGCTCCACCCACCTAGCGGGAGGAATCAGTGAGCAGTTCTTC. Translated: CASSSTHLAGGISEQFF. The chain is built from TRBV7-7 and TRBJ2-1, with 11 bases lining up with TRBD2. The CDR3 is made up of 17 amino acids. Germline assignment: CDR1 SSHAT and CDR2 FNYEAQ (reference sequence). The ends lost 4 bases at V and 9 bases at J; junction bases unmatched: 14.

The V gene is TRBV19, the J gene TRBJ1-2; no clear D. This CDR3 has 15 residues. Trimming removed 5 bases at V and 3 bases at J, with 16 bases between. The germline V gene encodes CDR1 LNHDA and CDR2 SQIVND (reference sequence). The CDR3 coding sequence is TGTGCCAGTAGTGACCCCCCGACTGAGCACTATGGCTACACCTTC. Amino acids: CASSDPPTEHYGYTF.